Below, 21 T cell receptor beta chains from the same sample are listed, as sequenced in a study of CD8 T cells in Susac syndrome. Reverse transcription of roughly 0.45 to 1 ug RNA was performed with random hexamers. TCRdb ran MiXCR on the immunoSEQ multiplex PCR reads and lists one entry per CDR3 protein. The sample contains 140,000 or so distinct CDR3 sequences, nearly 97% of which appear only once. Source material: CD4+ T cells from PBMCs. These receptors originate from a human donor with Susac syndrome.

This clonotype was picked up a small number of times. This rearrangement joins TRBV5-4 to TRBJ2-5; D possibly corresponds to TRBD2 (5 bases). V gave up 0 bases and J gave up 5 bases, with 8 bases separating them. CDR1 SGHNT and CDR2 YYREEE come from the germline V gene (reference sequence). The CDR3 spans 13 residues. This CDR3 reads CASSLAGGETQYF. The DNA of the CDR3 is TGTGCCAGCAGCTTGGCCGGCGGGGAGACCCAGTACTTC.

This chain links TRBV5-1 with TRBJ2-7, with a weak D call TRBD2 (5 bases). V was trimmed by 0 bases and J by 2 bases, leaving 12 bases between them. Germline values: CDR1 SGHRS, CDR2 YFSETQ. CDR3 length: 15 residues. The CDR3 reads CASSLGGGRTYEQYF. In DNA, the CDR3 is TGCGCCAGCAGCTTGGGCGGCGGGCGGACCTACGAGCAGTACTTC.

The chain has TRBV28 and TRBJ2-7, with D possibly TRBD2 on 6 matching bases. CDR1 is MDHEN and CDR2 is SYDVKM in the germline V gene. CDR3 length equals 15 residues. Trimming pared 6 bases from V and 2 bases from J, leaving 17 bases between. The CDR3 is CASSFSGSGAYEQYF. The CDR3 region has the DNA TGTGCCAGCAGCTTTAGCGGCTCTGGGGCCTACGAGCAGTACTTC.

The J gene is TRBJ1-2, the V gene TRBV7-2; D is uncertain. V was pared by 5 bases and J by 2 bases, with 9 bases between. The CDR3 has 13 residues. Germline-derived CDR1 and CDR2 are SGHTA and FQGNSA. The CDR3 reads CASSPPPNYGYTF. In nucleotides, the CDR3 is TGTGCCAGCAGCCCACCACCCAACTATGGCTACACCTTC.

J is TRBJ2-2 and V is TRBV4-1, with no clear D. The CDR3 has 13 amino acids. Per germline, CDR1 MGHRA and CDR2 YSYEKL. Trimming removed 8 bases from V and 2 bases from J, with 9 bases in between. The CDR3: CASGDANTGELFF. DNA for the CDR3: TGCGCCAGCGGAGACGCCAACACCGGGGAGCTGTTTTTT.

The CDR3 DNA follows: TGTGCCAGCGGCCGTCAAAAGGGGCTGAACACTGAAGCTTTCTTT. Translated, it gives CASGRQKGLNTEAFF. The chain has TRBV2 and TRBJ1-1; tentatively, D is TRBD1 (5 bases). V lost 8 bases and J 0 bases, leaving 16 bases between the germline ends. The CDR3 runs 15 residues. Germline CDR1 SNHLY, CDR2 FYNNEI.

The genes are TRBV15 and TRBJ2-3; D remains ambiguous. Germline CDR1 is LNHNV and CDR2 is YYDKDF (reference sequence). Trimming cost V 3 bases and J 0 bases, with 16 bases left between them. This CDR3 has 17 residues. CDR3 nucleotide sequence: TGTGCCACCAGCAGCGAGCCTCCAGGTTCTAGCACAGATACGCAGTATTTT. This translates into CATSSEPPGSSTDTQYF.

This chain connects TRBV5-1 to TRBJ2-3; D gene uncertain. Trimming shortened V by 2 bases and J by 2 bases, and 9 bases separated the two germline ends. Germline values: CDR1 SGHRS, CDR2 YFSETQ. The CDR3 runs to 14 residues. The CDR3 loop reads CASSLVGFTDTQYF. The CDR3 DNA reads as TGCGCCAGCAGCTTAGTGGGCTTCACAGATACGCAGTATTTT.

The genes are TRBV27 and TRBJ2-1; D is unresolved. Trimming removed 3 bases from V and 5 bases from J, with 8 bases in between. Germline V gene data show CDR1 as MNHEY and CDR2 as SMNVEV (reference sequence). The CDR3 extends over 13 amino acids. The CDR3 spells CASSLKGHNEQFF. DNA of the CDR3: TGTGCCAGCAGTTTGAAAGGGCACAATGAGCAGTTCTTC.

The chain carries TRBV20-1 and TRBJ2-3, with 9 bases aligning to TRBD2. The CDR3 length is 14 residues. CDR1 and CDR2 from the germline V gene are DFQATT and SNEGSKA (reference sequence). V lost 2 bases, J lost 6 bases, and 6 bases stayed unmatched. The CDR3 spells CSARWGLALDTQYF. The DNA of the CDR3 is TGCAGTGCTAGATGGGGACTAGCACTGGATACGCAGTATTTT.

V usage is TRBV5-1 and J usage is TRBJ2-1; maybe TRBD1 (6 bases). The germline CDR1 and CDR2 sequences are SGHRS and YFSETQ. Trimming took 4 bases from V and 4 from J, leaving 18 bases between them. The CDR3 loop spans 16 amino acids. The CDR3 loop is CASSPGQSGIYNEQFF. The CDR3 DNA is TGCGCCAGCAGCCCAGGACAGTCAGGGATATACAATGAGCAGTTCTTC.

The chain joins TRBV4-1 to TRBJ1-4; TRBD1 might be the D (6 bases). Germline V gives CDR1 MGHRA, CDR2 YSYEKL. This CDR3 spans 14 amino acids. Trimming cost V 2 bases and J 7 bases, with 11 bases left between them. The CDR3 loop reads CASSQIGGGEKLFF. CDR3 nucleotide sequence: TGCGCCAGCAGCCAAATAGGGGGTGGTGAAAAACTGTTTTTT.

CDR3 loop: CSARGSGGNTGELFF. The CDR3 coding sequence is TGCAGTGCTAGGGGTAGCGGGGGGAACACCGGGGAGCTGTTTTTT. The chain uses TRBV20-1 and TRBJ2-2; 9 nucleotides line up with TRBD2. Germline V gene sequence: CDR1 DFQATT, CDR2 SNEGSKA (reference sequence). The V gene end was trimmed by 3 bases and the J gene end by 1 base; junction bases not matched to a gene: 3. The length of the CDR3 is 15 residues.

The chain combines TRBV18 with TRBJ1-5; D uncertain. This CDR3 is built from 13 residues. CDR1 is KGHSH and CDR2 is LQKENI in the germline V gene. Trimming shortened V by 6 bases and J by 4 bases, and 10 bases separated the two germline ends. The CDR3 nucleotides are TGTGCCAGCTCCCGGAACGGTAATCAGCCCCAGCATTTT. Its translation: CASSRNGNQPQHF.

This chain joins TRBV20-1 and TRBJ2-3, with D perhaps matching TRBD1 or TRBD2 (5 bases each). Germline-derived CDR1 and CDR2 are DFQATT and SNEGSKA (reference sequence). This CDR3 has 14 amino acids. Trimming took off 6 bases at V and 0 bases at J, with 13 bases between the two ends. The CDR3 DNA is TGCAGTGCAAGGGGACGGTTTAGCACAGATACGCAGTATTTT. Its translation is CSARGRFSTDTQYF.

The V gene is TRBV20-1, the J gene TRBJ2-5; D gene ambiguous. This CDR3 spans 12 amino acids. In germline, CDR1 is DFQATT, CDR2 SNEGSKA (reference sequence). V was shortened by 4 bases and J by 3 bases, with 9 bases between the two germline ends. The CDR3 bases are TGCAGTGCTAAAGACTCGGAAGAGACCCAGTACTTC. It translates to CSAKDSEETQYF.

The chain combines TRBV9 with TRBJ2-2; 12 bases line up with TRBD1. CDR1 is SGDLS, CDR2 YYNGEE, per germline. This CDR3 is built from 16 residues. V lost 5 bases and J lost 4; bases outside the gene matches: 6. DNA of the CDR3: TGTGCCAGCAGAAGGGACAGGGGGCTTGGCACCGGGGAGCTGTTTTTT. This sequence encodes CASRRDRGLGTGELFF.

This clonotype was seen a handful of times. The junction departs from germline at one end; a sequencing error may be responsible. The J gene is TRBJ1-3, the V gene TRBV5-1, with TRBD1 matching over 7 bases. The CDR3 runs 15 residues. Germline assignment: CDR1 SGHRS and CDR2 YFSETQ. The CDR3 DNA is TGTGCCAGCAGTTTATCCGGGACAGCTGGAAACACCATATATTTT. It translates to CASSLSGTAGNTIYF.

V and J are TRBV9 and TRBJ2-2; no clear D gene. CDR1 and CDR2 from the germline V gene are SGDLS and YYNGEE. CDR3 length: 15 residues. V lost 4 bases and J lost 1, with 11 bases in between. The CDR3 region has the DNA TGTGCCAGCAGCCCGCAGCCAGGGAACACCGGGGAGCTGTTTTTT. This codes for CASSPQPGNTGELFF. The complete variable domain, with remaining parts taken from reference TRBV9 and TRBJ2-2, reads DSGVTQTPKHLITATGQRVTLRCSPRSGDLSVYWYQQSLDQGLQFLIQYYNGEERAKGNILERFSAQQFPDLHSELNLSSLELGDSALYFCASSPQPGNTGELFFGEGSRLTVL.

The genes are TRBV27 and TRBJ2-4, with 12 bases identical to TRBD1. Germline V gene data show CDR1 as MNHEY and CDR2 as SMNVEV (reference sequence). This CDR3 is 16 amino acids long. V gave up 6 bases and J gave up 1 base; unmatched junction bases: 4. The CDR3 DNA follows: TGTGCCAGCAGCATAGGGACAGGGGGCGCCAAAAACATTCAGTACTTC. Translated: CASSIGTGGAKNIQYF.

The CDR3 region is CASSLWTSGGSPDTQYF. As DNA, the CDR3 is TGCGCCAGCAGCCTATGGACTAGCGGGGGGTCTCCAGATACGCAGTATTTT. V usage is TRBV5-1 and J usage is TRBJ2-3, with 14 bases identical to TRBD2. Germline CDR1 SGHRS, CDR2 YFSETQ. With V trimmed by 4 bases and J by 4 bases, 8 bases remained unmatched. This CDR3 contains 17 residues. Together with reference TRBV5-1 and TRBJ2-3, the CDR3 gives the full variable domain: KAGVTQTPRYLIKTRGQQVTLSCSPISGHRSVSWYQQTPGQGLQFLFEYFSETQRNKGNFPGRFSGRQFSNSRSEMNVSTLELGDSALYLCASSLWTSGGSPDTQYFGPGTRLTVL.